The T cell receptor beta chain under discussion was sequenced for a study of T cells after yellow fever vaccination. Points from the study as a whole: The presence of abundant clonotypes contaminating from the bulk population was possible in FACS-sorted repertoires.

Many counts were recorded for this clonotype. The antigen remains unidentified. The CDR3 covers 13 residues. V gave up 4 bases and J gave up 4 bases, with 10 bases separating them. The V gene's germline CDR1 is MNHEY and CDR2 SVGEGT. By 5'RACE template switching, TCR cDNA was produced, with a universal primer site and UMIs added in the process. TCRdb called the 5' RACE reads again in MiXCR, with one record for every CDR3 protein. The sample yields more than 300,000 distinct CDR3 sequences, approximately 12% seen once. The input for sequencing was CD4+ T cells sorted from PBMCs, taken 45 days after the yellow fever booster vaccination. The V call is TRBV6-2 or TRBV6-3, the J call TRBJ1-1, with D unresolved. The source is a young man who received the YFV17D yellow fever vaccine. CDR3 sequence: CASSFQDGTEAFF. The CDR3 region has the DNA TGTGCCAGCAGTTTTCAGGATGGCACTGAAGCTTTCTTT.